A single sample is the source of the 4 T cell receptor beta chains below, sequenced in a study of blood T cell dynamics during melanoma immunotherapy (dated by TCRdb to 2019 to 2021). What this sample's time point label stands for: week 3, after first cycle of checkpoint inhibitor. Libraries were built with the immunoSEQ multiplex PCR assay. This is the immuneACCESS table as TCRdb keeps it, with only in-frame sequences that have V and J called. A part of the clones is gone; compared with another copy, unresolved V genes explain less than half, and the rest is unexplained. A total of fewer than 15,000 clones appear in this sample, roughly 90% of them only once. Jointly, the top ten make up approximately 5.1% of the sample. The sequenced sample was blood, obtained from a patient treated with checkpoint blockade. These receptors were obtained from a human donor with melanoma.

The V and J genes are TRBV19 and TRBJ1-1; D is unresolved. Trimming cost V 5 bases and J 5 bases, with 12 bases left between them. Per the germline V gene, CDR1 is LNHDA and CDR2 is SQIVND (reference sequence). This CDR3 has 13 residues. The CDR3 spells CASSEQRVTEAFF. The CDR3 DNA is TGTGCCAGTAGTGAACAGAGGGTAACTGAAGCTTTCTTT.

The V call is TRBV7-2, the J call TRBJ2-3; D tentatively fits TRBD1 or TRBD2 (5 bases each). V dropped 3 bases and J dropped 5 bases, with 18 bases sitting between them. CDR1 and CDR2 from the germline V gene are SGHTA and FQGNSA. The CDR3 loop spans 16 amino acids. CDR3 residues: CASSLVSGARVDTQYF. The CDR3 nucleotides read TGTGCCAGCAGCTTGGTCTCCGGGGCCCGGGTAGATACGCAGTATTTT. Using reference TRBV7-2 and TRBJ2-3 for the parts outside the CDR3, the full variable domain is GAGVSQSPSNKVTEKGKDVELRCDPISGHTALYWYRQSLGQGLEFLIYFQGNSAPDKSGLPSDRFSAERTGGSVSTLTIQRTQQEDSAVYLCASSLVSGARVDTQYFGPGTRLTVL.

This chain joins TRBV28 and TRBJ1-1, with TRBD1 identical over 8 bases. J gave up 2 bases and V 4 bases, and 6 bases lay outside the gene matches. Germline assignment: CDR1 MDHEN and CDR2 SYDVKM. The CDR3 has 15 residues. Here the CDR3 DNA reads TGTGCCAGCAGTTGGACAGGGACGGGAAACACTGAAGCTTTCTTT. Protein sequence: CASSWTGTGNTEAFF.

CDR3 bases: TGTGCCAGCAGTCGGACAGGGCTTATAGAGACCCAGTACTTC. It encodes CASSRTGLIETQYF. The rearrangement links TRBV27 to TRBJ2-5; TRBD1 agrees at 8 bases. CDR3 length equals 14 residues. Germline CDR1 reads MNHEY; CDR2 reads SMNVEV (reference sequence). Trimming removed 5 bases from V and 4 bases from J; junction bases left unmatched: 6.